This TCR beta chain was retrieved from a study of shared clonotypes between healthy human individuals. Assay: immunoSEQ multiplex PCR; the TCRdb copy retains only in-frame clones and omits some. The sample yields approximately 650,000 clones, about 95% seen once. The V gene's germline CDR1 is LNHDA and CDR2 SQIVND (reference sequence). Trimming removed 4 bases from V and 0 bases from J, with 12 bases in between. This CDR3 comprises 15 residues. Positively selected for CCR7, the CD45RO-negative cells used as naive CD8 cells excluded terminally differentiated effector memory CD45RA+ cells. The sequence came from a woman between 25 and 40 years old in good health. Sequencing was performed on naive CD8+ T cells sorted from blood. This chain uses TRBV19 with TRBJ1-2; D is uncertain. CDR3 sequence (DNA): TGTGCCAGTAGTACGCTGGGGAACTCTAACTATGGCTACACCTTC. The encoded protein is CASSTLGNSNYGYTF.